The rows below give T cell receptor beta chains drawn from one sample of a study of technical replicates of blood from several donors. Repertoires were generated with immunoSEQ multiplex PCR, while TCRdb's copy carries only in-frame clones and drops some. The profile shows about 59,000 clones, 93% of them singletons. The sample consisted of PBMCs. These receptors all come from a human donor in good health. Some clones in this sample may be carry-over from other donors' samples. The CDR3 runs from the conserved cysteine through the conserved F or W. D genes are given only for firm matches. Clone size is not always given. Where it is, it says once, few, many or a class for expanded clones.

>NA|TRBV5-1|TRBJ2-1|TRBD2
TGCGCCAGCAGCCCAGAGGGGCGGGAGGTGTGGTTCTTC
CASSPEGREVWFF
>once|TRBV4-2|TRBJ2-5|TRBD2
TGTGCCAGCAGCTTGGTTTTAGCGGGGTACCAAGAGACCCAGTACTTC
CASSLVLAGYQETQYF
>NA|TRBV5-4|TRBJ2-2|NA
TGTGCCAGCAGTGTCCGGGGGGCTGGCGGGGAGCTGTTTTTT
CASSVRGAGGELFF
>once|TRBV27|TRBJ2-7|NA
TGTGCCAGCAGTGGGGGGTACGAGCAGTACTTC
CASSGGYEQYF
>NA|TRBV27|TRBJ2-2|TRBD1
TGTGCCAGCAGTTCACCCTCGGACAGGGTGGTCGGGGAGCTGTTTTTT
CASSSPSDRVVGELFF
>once|TRBV29-1|TRBJ2-7|TRBD2
TGCAGCGGACGACTAGCGGGGGACTACGAGCAGTACTTC
CSGRLAGDYEQYF
>NA|TRBV7-2|TRBJ2-5|NA
TGTGCCAGCAGCACGGAGGGCAACCGGGAGACCCAGTACTTC
CASSTEGNRETQYF
>NA|TRBV10-3|TRBJ2-3|TRBD1
TGTGCCATTGGGACAGGGGGCACAGATACGCAGTATTTT
CAIGTGGTDTQYF
>NA|TRBV27|TRBJ2-6|NA
TGTGCCAGCAGTTCTCTGACAGGGAGGTCTGGGGCCAACGTCCTGACTTTC
CASSSLTGRSGANVLTF
>NA|TRBV29-1|TRBJ1-6|TRBD1
TGCAGCGTTGGAGGGACAGGGGAGGGTTCACCCCTCCACTTT
CSVGGTGEGSPLHF
>few|TRBV2|TRBJ2-3|NA
TGTGCCAGCAGTGAGGGCACGTTGCCGGGCACAGATACGCAGTATTTT
CASSEGTLPGTDTQYF
>NA|TRBV2|TRBJ2-1|NA
TGTGCCAGCAGCTTGGGACTGTACAATGAGCAGTTCTTC
CASSLGLYNEQFF
>NA|TRBV5-4|TRBJ1-4|NA
TGTGCCAGCAGCCCGTCCAGGGGTAATGAAAAACTGTTTTTT
CASSPSRGNEKLFF
>NA|TRBV11-2|TRBJ2-2|NA
TGTGCCAGCAGCTCCGTCAGTGTTCAGGACACCGGGGAGCTGTTTTTT
CASSSVSVQDTGELFF
>NA|TRBV30|TRBJ2-5|TRBD2
TGTGCCTGGAGTGTAAAGAGCGGGAGGTCTGAGACCCAGTACTTC
CAWSVKSGRSETQYF
>NA|TRBV7-9|TRBJ2-3|TRBD2
TGTGCCAGCAGCCCTCGGACTAGCGGGAATCTTTTTTGGCATACGCAGTATTTT
CASSPRTSGNLFWHTQYF
>NA|TRBV10-3|TRBJ2-5|TRBD2
TGTGCCATCAGCGGGACTAGCGGAAGCCAAGAGACCCAGTACTTC
CAISGTSGSQETQYF